This record looks at one T cell receptor (beta chain) sequence and its context. Its antigen is not known. The entry originates in a study of cytomegalovirus exposure and HLA in healthy donors. PCR primers comprised 60 Vbeta and 13 Jbeta primers. Sequencing was performed with immunoSEQ multiplex PCR; in TCRdb, only in-frame clones are kept and a portion is missing. With around 53,000 clones in the sample, the ten largest clones hold 9% to 15%. The study's findings and limits: The authors judged a highly shared variant cluster likely a sequencing artifact. Most subjects had HLA-A and HLA-B alleles reportedly predicted accurately by TCR beta sequences. Fewer N-insertions than the roughly 670-donor mean were reportedly shown by an Asian-associated ancestry cluster in a later analysis.

This TCR was sampled from a woman aged 25 to 39 in good health and CMV-seropositive. The sequenced material came from PBMCs.

The CDR3 DNA reads TGTGCCTGGAGTCCGGGGAAAGGGAACACTGAAGCTTTCTTT. Residues: CAWSPGKGNTEAFF. This chain connects TRBV30 to TRBJ1-1; unclear D gene. The germline CDR1 and CDR2 sequences are GTSNPN and SVGIG (reference sequence). V lost 2 bases and J 1 base, leaving 11 bases between the germline ends. The CDR3 extends over 14 amino acids.